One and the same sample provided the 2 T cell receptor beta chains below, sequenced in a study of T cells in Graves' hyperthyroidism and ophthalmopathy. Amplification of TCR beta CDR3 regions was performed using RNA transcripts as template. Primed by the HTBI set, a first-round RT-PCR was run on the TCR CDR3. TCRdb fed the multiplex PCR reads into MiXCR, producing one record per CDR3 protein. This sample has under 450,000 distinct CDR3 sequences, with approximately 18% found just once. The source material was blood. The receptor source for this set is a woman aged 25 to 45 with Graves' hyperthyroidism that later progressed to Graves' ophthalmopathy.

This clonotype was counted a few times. The CDR3 spells CAIRTGEDYGYTF. The CDR3, as DNA: TGTGCCATCCGGACAGGGGAGGACTATGGCTACACCTTC. This chain uses TRBV10-3 with TRBJ1-2, with 9 bases identical to TRBD1. The CDR3 spans 13 residues. Germline CDR1 is ENHRY and CDR2 is SYGVKD. The V and J ends lost 8 bases and 3 bases, in that order; junction bases with no gene match: 4.

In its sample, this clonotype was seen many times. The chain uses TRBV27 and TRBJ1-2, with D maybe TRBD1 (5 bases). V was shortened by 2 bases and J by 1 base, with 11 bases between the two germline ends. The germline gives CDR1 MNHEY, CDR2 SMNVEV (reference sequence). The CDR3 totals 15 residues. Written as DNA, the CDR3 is TGTGCCAGCAGTTTAGGGGGGGATCTTAACTATGGCTACACCTTC. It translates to CASSLGGDLNYGYTF.